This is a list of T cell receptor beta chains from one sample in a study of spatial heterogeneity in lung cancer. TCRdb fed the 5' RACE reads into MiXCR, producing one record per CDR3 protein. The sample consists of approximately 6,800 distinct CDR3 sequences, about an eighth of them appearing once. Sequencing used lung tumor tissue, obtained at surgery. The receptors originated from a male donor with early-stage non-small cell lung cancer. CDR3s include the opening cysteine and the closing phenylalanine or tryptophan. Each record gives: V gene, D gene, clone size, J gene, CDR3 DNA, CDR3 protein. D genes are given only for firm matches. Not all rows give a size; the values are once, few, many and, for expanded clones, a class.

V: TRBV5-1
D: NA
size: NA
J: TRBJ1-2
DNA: TGCGCCAGCAGCTTGGATCTGGGAAGCGGCTACACCTTC
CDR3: CASSLDLGSGYTF

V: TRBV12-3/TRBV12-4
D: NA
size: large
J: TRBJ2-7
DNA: TGTGCCAGCAGTTTACTTCGGACAGATCCCTACGAGCAGTACTTC
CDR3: CASSLLRTDPYEQYF

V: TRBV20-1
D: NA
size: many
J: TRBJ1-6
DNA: TGCAGTGCTCCGGGAGGCAGCTCCTATAATTCACCCCTCCACTTT
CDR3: CSAPGGSSYNSPLHF

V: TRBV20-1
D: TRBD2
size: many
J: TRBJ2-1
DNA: TGCAGTGCTAGAGTTCGGGGGGGGAGCGGAACTTACTACAATGAGCAGTTCTTC
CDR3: CSARVRGGSGTYYNEQFF

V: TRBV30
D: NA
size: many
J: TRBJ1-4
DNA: TGTGCCTGGAGTAGAGGGTTCCTCGCAACTAATGAAAAACTGTTTTTT
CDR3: CAWSRGFLATNEKLFF

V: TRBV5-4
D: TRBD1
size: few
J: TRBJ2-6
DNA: TGTGCCAGCAGCCGTACAGGGGGCTCTGGGGCCAACGTCCTGACTTTC
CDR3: CASSRTGGSGANVLTF

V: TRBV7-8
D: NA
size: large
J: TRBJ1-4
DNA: TGTGCCAGCTCTGCGGGGCCTAATGAAAAACTGTTTTTT
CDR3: CASSAGPNEKLFF

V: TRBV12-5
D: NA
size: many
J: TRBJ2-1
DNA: TGTGCTAGTGGTCAGGCAGTTTATAAGGATGAGCAGTTCTTC
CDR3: CASGQAVYKDEQFF

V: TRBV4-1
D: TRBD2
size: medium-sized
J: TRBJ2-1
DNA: TGCGCCAGCAGCCAGACTAGCGGGGGGGTCTATGAGCAGTTCTTC
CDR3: CASSQTSGGVYEQFF

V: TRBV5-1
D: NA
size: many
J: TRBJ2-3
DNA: TGCGCCAGCAGTCAGGGACCTATCCCCACAGATACGCAGTATTTT
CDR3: CASSQGPIPTDTQYF

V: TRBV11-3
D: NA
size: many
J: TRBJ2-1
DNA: TGTGCCAGCAGCTTAAGAGGGAGTACCAATGAGCAGTTCTTC
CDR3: CASSLRGSTNEQFF

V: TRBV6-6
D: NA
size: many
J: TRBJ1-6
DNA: TGTGCCAGCAGTTATCCGGGACGGACCAATTCACCCCTCCACTTT
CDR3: CASSYPGRTNSPLHF

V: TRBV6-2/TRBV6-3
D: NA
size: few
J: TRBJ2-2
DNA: TGTGCCAGCAGTATCCCCCGGGACGCGGGCGGGGAGCTGTTTTTT
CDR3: CASSIPRDAGGELFF

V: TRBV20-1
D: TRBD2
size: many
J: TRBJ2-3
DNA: TGCAGTGCTAGGTTCGACGCTAGCGGGGGGCAAGCGCAGTATTTT
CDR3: CSARFDASGGQAQYF

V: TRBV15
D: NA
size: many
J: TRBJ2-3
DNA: TGTGCCACCAGCAGAGATTTAGGACACAGCACAGATACGCAGTATTTT
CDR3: CATSRDLGHSTDTQYF

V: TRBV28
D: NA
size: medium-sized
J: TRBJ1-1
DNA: TGTGCCAGCAGTTTGTGGTTAACCGAAGCTTTCTTT
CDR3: CASSLWLTEAFF

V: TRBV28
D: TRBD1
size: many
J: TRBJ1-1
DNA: TGTGCCAGCAGGGGACAGGGGTGGAACACTGAAGCTTTCTTT
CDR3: CASRGQGWNTEAFF

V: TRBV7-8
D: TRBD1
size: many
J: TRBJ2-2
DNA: TGTGCCAGCAGCGAACACAGGGGGAACACCGGGGAGCTGTTTTTT
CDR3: CASSEHRGNTGELFF

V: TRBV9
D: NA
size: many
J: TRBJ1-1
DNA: TGTGCCAGCAGCCCACTGAACACTGAAGCTTTCTTT
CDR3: CASSPLNTEAFF

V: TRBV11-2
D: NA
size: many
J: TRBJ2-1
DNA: TGTGCCAGCAGCCCCCTCCGCGGCCCCTACAATGAGCAGTTCTTC
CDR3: CASSPLRGPYNEQFF

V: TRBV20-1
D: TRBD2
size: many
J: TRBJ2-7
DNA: TGCAGTGCTCTTCAAGGGGTAGCGGGAGTTGCCTACGAGCAGTACTTC
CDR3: CSALQGVAGVAYEQYF

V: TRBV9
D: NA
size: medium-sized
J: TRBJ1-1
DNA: TGTGCCAGCAGCCCGATGGGGCAGAACACTGAAGCTTTCTTT
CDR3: CASSPMGQNTEAFF

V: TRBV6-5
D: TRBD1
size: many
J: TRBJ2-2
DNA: TGTGCCAGCACCCGGGACAGGGTCACCGGGGAGCTGTTTTTT
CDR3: CASTRDRVTGELFF